This T cell receptor beta chain was identified in a study of T-cell memory formation after mild COVID-19. The CDR3 contains 15 residues. Trimming cost V 4 bases and J 2 bases, with 13 bases left between them. Looked up from germline, CDR1 is SEHNR and CDR2 is FQNEAQ (reference sequence). TCRdb processed the 5' RACE reads anew with MiXCR; each CDR3 protein has one entry. This sample has more than 400,000 distinct CDR3 sequences, with 15% to 20% found just once. Study-wide points: Mainly CM and EM harbored the contracting CD4+ clones; mainly EMRA harbored the CD8+ ones. Memory sampled before infection contained some responding clones, suggesting cross-reactive memory joined.

Notes on this clonotype: The antigen remains unidentified.

The material sequenced was PBMCs or a T cell subset sorted from them (not recorded which). The TCR originated in an adult woman who had mild COVID-19 (a few samples of this study predate the infection). Cell type and time point are not known. The J gene is TRBJ2-3, the V gene TRBV7-9; either TRBD1 or TRBD2 may supply D (5 bases each). The CDR3 coding sequence is TGTGCCAGCAGCTCCCGGGACGAGCCCACAGATACGCAGTATTTT. Amino acids: CASSSRDEPTDTQYF.